This T cell receptor beta chain originates from a study of CD8+ T cells in alopecia areata. General study findings and limits: When scalp samples are sequenced, resident alphabeta T cells of normal skin are also captured.

There are 15 residues in the CDR3. Germline V gene lookup returns CDR1 GTSNPN and CDR2 SVGIG (reference sequence). The V segment lost 3 bases and the J segment 5 bases; nucleotides outside the gene matches: 5. Reverse transcribed after extraction, RNA yielded cDNA as the sequencing template. Using immunoSEQ multiplex PCR, the repertoire was profiled, and TCRdb retains in-frame clones only, with some absent. This table has over 85,000 clones, roughly 47% appearing once. This clone has a handful of counts. The antigen is undetermined. This chain links TRBV30 with TRBJ2-7; TRBD2 aligns across 15 bases. The sequence came from a human donor with alopecia areata. Sequences were obtained from CD4+ T cells sorted from blood. CDR3 in DNA: TGTGCCTGGAGCGAGGGACTAGCGGGGGGCGACGAGCAGTACTTC. It yields the protein CAWSEGLAGGDEQYF.